This T cell receptor (beta chain) was observed in a study of glioma-infiltrating T cells after dendritic cell vaccination. Across the whole study: Dendritic cells derived from monocytes and pulsed with autologous tumor lysate formed the vaccine. Three intradermal dendritic cell vaccine injections were given every two weeks.

In germline, CDR1 is SGHKS, CDR2 YYEKEE (reference sequence). The CDR3 is 16 amino acids. The ends lost 4 bases at V and 1 base at J; junction bases unmatched: 8. Blood PBMC samples: pre-vaccination, two weeks post third vaccination, and at tumor progression. The primer mix had 60 V beta and 13 J beta primers. Measured with immunoSEQ multiplex PCR; TCRdb has only the in-frame clones, and not every one. The repertoire holds about 90,000 clones, with more than 75% as singletons. The rearrangement links TRBV5-5 to TRBJ1-5, with TRBD1 matching over 7 bases. This receptor was taken from a human donor with glioblastoma. Sequencing was performed on blood, taken before dendritic cell vaccination. The CDR3 here is CASSPGQERSNQPQHF. The CDR3, as DNA: TGTGCCAGCAGCCCCGGACAGGAGAGAAGCAATCAGCCCCAGCATTTT. Together with reference TRBV5-5 and TRBJ1-5, the CDR3 gives the full variable domain: DAGVTQSPTHLIKTRGQQVTLRCSPISGHKSVSWYQQVLGQGPQFIFQYYEKEERGRGNFPDRFSARQFPNYSSELNVNALLLGDSALYLCASSPGQERSNQPQHFGDGTRLSIL.